Listed here are 28 T cell receptor beta chains from one sample, sequenced in a study of T cell responses to AZD1222 COVID-19 vaccine (dated by TCRdb to about 2021). Receptor libraries were prepared by the immunoSEQ multiplex PCR assay. TCRdb carries this immuneACCESS record with in-frame sequences only. Its versions omit some clonotypes, under half of them owing to an unresolved V gene in the studies checked, with the rest unexplained. The sample yields under 300,000 clones; approximately 95% were counted once. Of the sample, roughly 0.5% is held by the ten largest clones. According to the study, the label for this sample's time point signals: baseline before first vaccination. The sample here was peripheral blood, taken on day 0 of AZD1222 vaccination. The receptors shown here come from an adult in good health.

This chain joins TRBV28 and TRBJ1-3, with D possibly matching TRBD1 (5 bases). V lost 6 bases to trimming and J lost 0 bases, with 12 bases between them. Germline V gene data show CDR1 as MDHEN and CDR2 as SYDVKM. This CDR3 region has 15 residues. CDR3 residues: CASSLTGYSGNTIYF. DNA of the CDR3: TGTGCCAGCAGCCTTACAGGATACTCTGGAAACACCATATATTTT. The full variable domain, in which reference TRBV28 and TRBJ1-3 provide the parts outside the CDR3, is DVKVTQSSRYLVKRTGEKVFLECVQDMDHENMFWYRQDPGLGLRLIYFSYDVKMKEKGDIPEGYSVSREKKERFSLILESASTNQTSMYLCASSLTGYSGNTIYFGEGSWLTVV.

The chain couples TRBV3-1 (or the pseudogene TRBV3-2) to TRBJ2-2; 9 bases fit TRBD2. The V segment lost 3 bases and the J segment 2 bases; nucleotides outside the gene matches: 4. The CDR3 sequence is 16 residues long. Germline lookup yields CDR1 LGHDT and CDR2 YNNKEL (reference sequence). The CDR3 spells CASSQLAGKNTGELFF. CDR3 DNA sequence: TGTGCCAGCAGCCAGCTAGCGGGAAAAAACACCGGGGAGCTGTTTTTT.

The chain joins TRBV28 to TRBJ2-1; 11 nucleotides agree with TRBD1. This CDR3 is 16 amino acids long. Germline V gene lookup returns CDR1 MDHEN and CDR2 SYDVKM. J was trimmed by 8 bases and V by 6 bases; bases with no gene match: 12. The CDR3: CASSPTGTGGRDEQFF. DNA of the CDR3: TGTGCCAGCAGCCCAACCGGGACAGGGGGAAGGGATGAGCAGTTCTTC.

The chain uses TRBV28 and TRBJ1-1, with 7 bases lining up with TRBD1. In germline, CDR1 is MDHEN, CDR2 SYDVKM. The CDR3 runs 16 residues. The trim removed 2 bases at V and 4 bases at J, leaving 10 bases unmatched. The DNA of the CDR3 is TGTGCCAGCAGTTTAGTGAGCGACAGGGATTCCACTGAAGCTTTCTTT. Translating gives CASSLVSDRDSTEAFF.

The rearrangement uses TRBV7-4 and TRBJ2-5, with 7 bases matching TRBD2. Germline trimming cut 2 bases from V and 3 bases from J; bases unmatched to any gene: 6. Germline V CDR1 and CDR2: SGHVT, SQSDAQ. There are 15 residues in the CDR3. CDR3 nucleotides: TGTGCCAGCAGCTTATGGCGGGAGAAGGAAGAGACCCAGTACTTC. It translates to CASSLWREKEETQYF.

The chain has TRBV20-1 and TRBJ2-5; D is perhaps TRBD1 or TRBD2 (5 bases each). CDR3 length: 12 amino acids. Per the germline V gene, CDR1 is DFQATT and CDR2 is SNEGSKA (reference sequence). Trimming left V 3 bases short and J 5 bases short, with 10 bases between. CDR3 bases: TGCAGTGCTAGTTCCAGGGAGGAGACCCAGTACTTC. Translation: CSASSREETQYF.

The chain combines TRBV27 with TRBJ1-2; tentative D call: TRBD1 (5 bases). CDR1 and CDR2 (germline): MNHEY, SMNVEV (reference sequence). Trimming pared 2 bases from V and 6 bases from J, leaving 16 bases between. This CDR3 spans 15 amino acids. DNA for the CDR3: TGTGCCAGCAGTTTAGGCCCGGGACGGACTGATGGCTACACCTTC. It is translated as CASSLGPGRTDGYTF.

The chain combines TRBV5-4 with TRBJ1-4; no reliable D call. Looked up from germline, CDR1 is SGHNT and CDR2 is YYREEE (reference sequence). Trimming stripped 2 bases from V and 2 bases from J, with 16 bases between. The length of the CDR3 is 17 residues. The CDR3 DNA reads TGTGCCAGCAGCTTTTTGTCAGGCCCGGGGACTAATGAAAAACTGTTTTTT. Translation: CASSFLSGPGTNEKLFF.

The J gene is TRBJ2-7, the V gene TRBV2, with TRBD1 identical over 8 bases. Germline V gives CDR1 SNHLY, CDR2 FYNNEI. The J segment lost 2 bases and the V segment lost 6 bases, leaving 6 bases of the junction unmatched. CDR3 length: 14 amino acids. This chain's CDR3 is CASSPTGAPYEQYF. In DNA form, the CDR3 reads TGTGCCAGCAGCCCGACAGGGGCCCCCTACGAGCAGTACTTC. Full variable domain (missing parts from reference TRBV2 and TRBJ2-7): EPEVTQTPSHQVTQMGQEVILRCVPISNHLYFYWYRQILGQKVEFLVSFYNNEISEKSEIFDDQFSVERPDGSNFTLKIRSTKLEDSAMYFCASSPTGAPYEQYFGPGTRLTVT.

CDR3 sequence: CASSPHTEAFF. As DNA, the CDR3 is TGTGCCAGCAGCCCCCACACTGAAGCTTTCTTT. The chain has TRBV9 and TRBJ1-1; D gene ambiguous. Trimming stripped 4 bases from V and 3 bases from J, with 4 bases between. Germline loops: CDR1 SGDLS, CDR2 YYNGEE. This CDR3 spans 11 amino acids.

The chain couples TRBV5-1 to TRBJ2-1, with D perhaps matching TRBD2 (6 bases). The germline gives CDR1 SGHRS, CDR2 YFSETQ. V was pared by 4 bases and J by 9 bases, with 23 bases between. The CDR3 extends over 16 amino acids. The CDR3 protein is CASSATGKTRFGEQFF. In DNA form, the CDR3 reads TGCGCCAGCAGCGCCACTGGAAAGACTAGGTTCGGTGAGCAGTTCTTC.

The rearrangement joins TRBV10-3 to TRBJ2-2, with 11 bases identical to TRBD2. Germline lookup yields CDR1 ENHRY and CDR2 SYGVKD. V lost 6 bases, J lost 6 bases, and 9 bases stayed unmatched. CDR3 length equals 16 residues. The CDR3 nucleotides read TGTGCCATCAGCCAACTAGCGGGGGTTACCGCCGGGGAGCTGTTTTTT. Residues: CAISQLAGVTAGELFF.

The chain carries TRBV12-3 or TRBV12-4 and TRBJ2-7, with 10 nucleotides matching TRBD1. This CDR3 is 13 amino acids long. The junction had 6 bases not matched to a gene; V was cut back by 7 bases and J by 6 bases. The CDR3 DNA sequence: TGTGCCAGCACTAGGACAGGGGGAAGCGAGCAGTACTTC. It translates to CASTRTGGSEQYF.

This clone appeared once. The V and J genes are TRBV5-1 and TRBJ1-6; TRBD1 matches 8 bases. This CDR3 contains 17 residues. Germline trimming cut 3 bases from V and 0 bases from J; bases unmatched to any gene: 5. CDR1 is SGHRS, CDR2 YFSETQ, per germline. DNA for the CDR3: TGCGCCAGCAGCTCACAGGGGGGTAGCTCCTATAATTCACCCCTCCACTTT. The encoded protein is CASSSQGGSSYNSPLHF. Filled out from reference TRBV5-1 and TRBJ1-6, the complete variable domain reads KAGVTQTPRYLIKTRGQQVTLSCSPISGHRSVSWYQQTPGQGLQFLFEYFSETQRNKGNFPGRFSGRQFSNSRSEMNVSTLELGDSALYLCASSSQGGSSYNSPLHFGNGTRLTVT.

J is TRBJ1-4 and V is TRBV6-5, with 9 bases lining up with TRBD1. V lost 6 bases and J lost 8; bases outside the gene matches: 4. In germline, CDR1 is MNHEY, CDR2 SVGAGI. This CDR3 has 13 amino acids. CDR3 protein: CASRGQGGEKLFF. For the CDR3, the DNA is TGTGCCAGCAGGGGACAGGGTGGGGAAAAACTGTTTTTT.

This clone came up once. The chain couples TRBV18 to TRBJ1-2; D unresolved. V lost 0 bases and J lost 8, with 16 bases in between. This CDR3 spans 15 amino acids. The V gene's germline CDR1 is KGHSH and CDR2 LQKENI. This CDR3 is CASSPPTTYSQGYTF. As DNA, the CDR3 is TGTGCCAGCTCACCACCGACAACATATAGTCAGGGCTACACCTTC.

The chain links TRBV10-2 to TRBJ1-5; a weak D match, TRBD1 (5 bases). Trimming stripped 3 bases from V and 4 bases from J, with 10 bases between. In germline, CDR1 is WSHSY, CDR2 SAAADI. The CDR3 length is 14 residues. CDR3 region: CASSDRERNQPQHF. The CDR3, as DNA: TGCGCCAGCAGTGACAGGGAAAGAAATCAGCCCCAGCATTTT.

This sequence joins TRBV7-2 and TRBJ1-5; D is undetermined. The CDR3 runs 15 residues. Germline CDR1 and CDR2: SGHTA and FQGNSA. V lost 1 base and J lost 0, with 7 bases in between. This CDR3 is CASSLVSDSNQPQHF. In DNA form, the CDR3 reads TGTGCCAGCAGCTTAGTGTCGGATAGCAATCAGCCCCAGCATTTT.

The CDR3 loop reads CASSSPSGGSKEQYF. In DNA form, the CDR3 reads TGTGCCAGCAGTTCCCCCAGCGGGGGGTCCAAGGAGCAGTACTTC. The genes are TRBV28 and TRBJ2-7; 9 nucleotides match TRBD2. The CDR3 contains 15 residues. Germline CDR1 is MDHEN and CDR2 is SYDVKM. J was trimmed by 7 bases and V by 4 bases; bases with no gene match: 11.

The rearrangement uses TRBV19 and TRBJ2-3, with 9 bases identical to TRBD2. Per the germline V gene, CDR1 is LNHDA and CDR2 is SQIVND (reference sequence). J was trimmed by 6 bases and V by 3 bases; bases with no gene match: 7. There are 15 residues in the CDR3. CDR3 protein: CASSIGAGGRDTQYF. CDR3 coding DNA: TGTGCCAGTAGTATCGGAGCGGGAGGTCGGGATACGCAGTATTTT.

The chain couples TRBV27 to TRBJ2-3; 14 bases align to TRBD2. J was trimmed by 1 base and V by 0 bases; bases with no gene match: 12. CDR1 MNHEY and CDR2 SMNVEV come from the germline V gene (reference sequence). The CDR3 is 21 residues long. This CDR3 reads CASSLSLPHGLAGGGTDTQYF. As DNA, the CDR3 is TGTGCCAGCAGTTTATCCCTTCCCCACGGACTAGCGGGAGGAGGCACAGATACGCAGTATTTT.

The chain employs TRBV25-1 and TRBJ1-4, with TRBD1 matching 7 bases. Germline-derived CDR1 and CDR2 are MGHDK and SYGVNS. The V gene end was trimmed by 3 bases and the J gene end by 8 bases; junction bases not matched to a gene: 9. There are 15 residues in the CDR3. The CDR3 region has the DNA TGTGCCAGCAGTGATTCAGGGGGTAGGAAAGAAAAACTGTTTTTT. It specifies CASSDSGGRKEKLFF.

J is TRBJ2-7 and V is TRBV28; tentative D call: TRBD2 (5 bases). Germline CDR1 MDHEN, CDR2 SYDVKM. The CDR3 runs 14 residues. V was shortened by 5 bases and J by 11 bases, with 22 bases between the two germline ends. CDR3 amino acids: CASSVPSTSSEEYF. CDR3 nucleotide sequence: TGTGCCAGCAGTGTACCTAGCACCTCTAGTGAAGAGTACTTC.

The V and J genes are TRBV28 and TRBJ1-6; 8 bases agree with TRBD1. The CDR3 covers 14 residues. V lost 10 bases and J lost 10; bases outside the gene matches: 12. Germline V lookup: CDR1 MDHEN, CDR2 SYDVKM. The CDR3 DNA reads as TGTGCCACTCTGGGCCGGACAGGGAGGTCACCCCTCCACTTT. This translates into CATLGRTGRSPLHF.

This chain links TRBV4-2 with TRBJ1-3; perhaps TRBD1 as D (6 bases). The germline V gene encodes CDR1 LGHNA and CDR2 YNFKEQ. The CDR3 loop spans 16 amino acids. V was pared by 1 base and J by 3 bases, with 13 bases between. This chain's CDR3 is CASSQVPRTVGNTIYF. The CDR3 DNA follows: TGTGCCAGCAGCCAAGTCCCCCGGACAGTTGGAAACACCATATATTTT.

Comment on this clone: Other DNA sequences in the sample encode the same CDR3. CDR3: CASSVGAGGPNEQFF. CDR3 nucleotides: TGTGCCAGCAGCGTAGGAGCGGGGGGGCCCAATGAGCAGTTCTTC. This chain connects TRBV9 to TRBJ2-1; TRBD2 matches at 10 bases. Germline V gene data show CDR1 as SGDLS and CDR2 as YYNGEE. The CDR3 covers 15 residues. V was pared by 0 bases and J by 6 bases, with 3 bases of the junction left unmatched.

This clone was recorded once. This rearrangement joins TRBV5-4 to TRBJ1-2, with D perhaps matching TRBD1 (6 bases). The V gene lost 2 bases and the J gene lost 7 bases, with 12 bases spanning the gap. The germline gives CDR1 SGHNT, CDR2 YYREEE (reference sequence). CDR3 length: 13 residues. The CDR3 sequence: CASSFVTGLGYTF. CDR3 nucleotide sequence: TGTGCCAGCAGCTTTGTTACAGGGCTTGGCTACACCTTC. Looking up the rest from reference TRBV5-4 and TRBJ1-2 gives the full variable domain: ETGVTQSPTHLIKTRGQQVTLRCSSQSGHNTVSWYQQALGQGPQFIFQYYREEENGRGNFPPRFSGLQFPNYSSELNVNALELDDSALYLCASSFVTGLGYTFGSGTRLTVV.

This clone turned up a few times. This chain links TRBV5-4 with TRBJ2-7, with D perhaps being TRBD1 or TRBD2 (5 bases each). V dropped 4 bases and J dropped 0 bases, with 17 bases sitting between them. Germline V gives CDR1 SGHNT, CDR2 YYREEE (reference sequence). The CDR3 has 16 residues. CDR3 sequence: CASSTTLGVSSYEQYF. As DNA, the CDR3 is TGTGCCAGCAGCACTACTTTGGGGGTGAGCTCCTACGAGCAGTACTTC.